The present TCR beta chain was sequenced within a study of control samples from healthy donors and cancer patients. Sequencing used immunoSEQ multiplex PCR; TCRdb keeps in-frame clones, though not all of them. There are 100,000 to 150,000 clones in the sample; over 75% occur only once, and roughly 2.5% lies in the top ten. The sample taken for sequencing was blood. This TCR came from a man aged 40-49 years in good health.

The CDR3 spells CASSFGLAGAIREQYF. CDR3 nucleotides: TGTGCCAGCAGCTTCGGACTAGCGGGGGCGATACGCGAGCAGTACTTC. The chain has TRBV7-8 and TRBJ2-7, with TRBD2 matching over 13 bases. The CDR3 length is 16 residues. Germline V gene sequence: CDR1 SGHVS, CDR2 FQNEAQ. V gave up 3 bases and J gave up 6 bases; unmatched junction bases: 8.